These 30 T cell receptor beta chains share one sample of origin, sequenced in a study of T cell changes during pregnancy in multiple sclerosis. Repertoires were generated with immunoSEQ multiplex PCR, while TCRdb's copy carries only in-frame clones and drops some. Here the sample spans just over 80,000 clones, 90% to 95% being singletons. The starting material was peripheral blood, obtained in the second trimester of pregnancy. The source of these receptors is a female donor with multiple sclerosis, enrolled in a pregnancy study.

The chain has TRBV27 and TRBJ2-3; 9 nucleotides align to TRBD2. Germline CDR1 reads MNHEY; CDR2 reads SMNVEV (reference sequence). This CDR3 spans 16 amino acids. Unmatched junction bases numbered 7, after V lost 6 bases and J lost 0 bases. DNA of the CDR3: TGTGCCAGCAGGGCTAGCGGGACACCAAGCACAGATACGCAGTATTTT. The encoded protein is CASRASGTPSTDTQYF.

The chain combines TRBV11-2 with TRBJ2-2; the match to TRBD1 covers 9 bases. This CDR3 has 16 residues. Germline loops: CDR1 SGHAT, CDR2 FQNNGV. Unmatched junction bases numbered 5, after V lost 4 bases and J lost 2 bases. The CDR3 nucleotides are TGTGCCAGCAGCTCCCTGGACAGGGGTAACACCGGGGAGCTGTTTTTT. This translates into CASSSLDRGNTGELFF.

The count of this clone is one. The chain links TRBV30 to TRBJ1-3; a possible D gene is TRBD1 (6 bases). The V gene's germline CDR1 is GTSNPN and CDR2 SVGIG (reference sequence). Trimming shortened V by 0 bases and J by 4 bases, and 10 bases separated the two germline ends. This CDR3 spans 14 amino acids. The CDR3 loop reads CAWSVGTPGNTIYF. The CDR3 DNA reads TGTGCCTGGAGTGTTGGGACACCCGGAAACACCATATATTTT.

The V and J genes are TRBV5-1 and TRBJ2-2, with TRBD2 matching 7 bases. Germline trimming cut 5 bases from V and 4 bases from J; bases unmatched to any gene: 8. From germline, CDR1 is SGHRS and CDR2 YFSETQ. This CDR3 region has 15 residues. The CDR3: CASRGRREGTGELFF. The CDR3 DNA reads TGCGCCAGCAGGGGCCGCAGGGAGGGCACCGGGGAGCTGTTTTTT.

This clone came up once. The V call is TRBV4-1, the J call TRBJ2-1; TRBD2 matches at 12 bases. Germline CDR1 is MGHRA and CDR2 is YSYEKL. The CDR3 spans 17 residues. The trim removed 2 bases at V and 4 bases at J, leaving 6 bases unmatched. As DNA, the CDR3 is TGCGCCAGCAGCCAATCTAGCGGGAGGGTAAGATACAATGAGCAGTTCTTC. Amino acids: CASSQSSGRVRYNEQFF.

The chain is built from TRBV9 and TRBJ1-2; D gene ambiguous. CDR1 is SGDLS and CDR2 is YYNGEE in the germline V gene. The CDR3 is 16 amino acids. V was cut by 4 bases and J by 0 bases, with 16 bases left in between. The CDR3 DNA reads TGTGCCAGCAGCTACGTAGTTCAGGTGCCTAACTATGGCTACACCTTC. This codes for CASSYVVQVPNYGYTF.

The chain links TRBV20-1 to TRBJ2-4, with 7 positions matching TRBD1. This CDR3 region has 8 residues. Germline assignment: CDR1 DFQATT and CDR2 SNEGSKA (reference sequence). In nucleotides, the CDR3 is TGCTTTGAGGGGGCCCAGTACTTC. Translation: CFEGAQYF.

V and J are TRBV2 and TRBJ1-4, with TRBD1 matching 10 bases. The CDR3 has 14 amino acids. The germline gives CDR1 SNHLY, CDR2 FYNNEI. With V trimmed by 6 bases and J by 8 bases, 6 bases remained unmatched. CDR3 coding DNA: TGTGCCAGCAGACCTGGACAGGGGGGCGAAAAACTGTTTTTT. Translation: CASRPGQGGEKLFF.

The rearrangement uses TRBV28 and TRBJ1-1; perhaps TRBD1 as D (6 bases). V was shortened by 7 bases and J by 3 bases, with 18 bases between the two germline ends. The germline V gene encodes CDR1 MDHEN and CDR2 SYDVKM. The CDR3 is 15 residues long. CDR3 DNA: TGTGCCAGCAACCCCGTGGGGGGGCGGTACACTGAAGCTTTCTTT. Its protein product is CASNPVGGRYTEAFF.

This rearrangement joins TRBV7-2 to TRBJ1-2; 8 bases fit TRBD1. This CDR3 spans 15 amino acids. V lost 4 bases, J lost 7 bases, and 11 bases stayed unmatched. Germline CDR1 reads SGHTA; CDR2 reads FQGNSA. As DNA, the CDR3 is TGTGCCAGCAGCTCAGGACAGGGATTGAGTTCTGGCTACACCTTC. This sequence encodes CASSSGQGLSSGYTF.

CDR3 sequence (DNA): TGTGCCAGCCCCCGGGCAGGGGGCGCGTTTGGCTACACCTTC. The encoded protein is CASPRAGGAFGYTF. The chain has TRBV2 and TRBJ1-2; 8 bases agree with TRBD1. V gave up 8 bases and J gave up 7 bases; unmatched junction bases: 12. This CDR3 is built from 14 residues. Per the germline V gene, CDR1 is SNHLY and CDR2 is FYNNEI.

CDR3 sequence reads: CASSPTGGDYGYTF. CDR3 nucleotide sequence: TGTGCCAGCAGTCCAACAGGGGGCGACTATGGCTACACCTTC. The V and J genes are TRBV27 and TRBJ1-2, with 9 bases lining up with TRBD1. The CDR3 spans 14 residues. CDR1 is MNHEY, CDR2 SMNVEV, per germline (reference sequence). V gave up 5 bases and J gave up 3 bases; unmatched junction bases: 4.

This chain connects TRBV5-1 to TRBJ2-3, with D uncertain. Trimming took off 4 bases at V and 0 bases at J, with 12 bases between the two ends. The CDR3 is 15 amino acids. Per germline, CDR1 SGHRS and CDR2 YFSETQ. CDR3 in DNA: TGCGCCAGCAGCCCCTGGTTACGGAGCACAGATACGCAGTATTTT. This codes for CASSPWLRSTDTQYF.

The rearrangement links TRBV18 to TRBJ2-7; 9 bases fit TRBD1. The trim removed 6 bases at V and 5 bases at J, leaving 11 bases unmatched. Germline V gives CDR1 KGHSH, CDR2 LQKENI. The length of the CDR3 is 15 residues. The CDR3 loop is CASSSGTGRLDEQYF. CDR3 nucleotides: TGTGCCAGCTCGTCCGGGACAGGGAGACTCGACGAGCAGTACTTC. Drawing the rest from reference TRBV18 and TRBJ2-7, the complete variable domain is NAGVMQNPRHLVRRRGQEARLRCSPMKGHSHVYWYRQLPEEGLKFMVYLQKENIIDESGMPKERFSAEFPKEGPSILRIQQVVRGDSAAYFCASSSGTGRLDEQYFGPGTRLTVT.

The gene calls are TRBV9 and TRBJ2-2; 7 bases are shared with TRBD1. This CDR3 is 17 amino acids long. J lost 0 bases, V lost 4 bases, and 9 bases had no gene match. The V gene's germline CDR1 is SGDLS and CDR2 YYNGEE. In DNA form, the CDR3 reads TGTGCCAGCAGCTACCCTAAGGGGGCGCCGAACACCGGGGAGCTGTTTTTT. Its protein is CASSYPKGAPNTGELFF.

The V gene is TRBV6-1, the J gene TRBJ2-7, with 7 bases aligning to TRBD1. J gave up 4 bases and V 3 bases, and 9 bases lay outside the gene matches. Germline V gene data show CDR1 as MNHNS and CDR2 as SASEGT. This CDR3 contains 15 residues. The CDR3 nucleotides read TGTGCCAGCAGTGACGGAGACAGGGTGGTGTACGAGCAGTACTTC. It yields the protein CASSDGDRVVYEQYF.

This chain joins TRBV28 and TRBJ2-3; D might be TRBD1 (6 bases). Trimming stripped 6 bases from V and 3 bases from J, with 10 bases between. The CDR3 has 13 residues. Germline CDR1 MDHEN, CDR2 SYDVKM. CDR3 loop: CASRVTGTDTQYF. The CDR3 DNA sequence: TGTGCCAGCAGGGTAACAGGGACAGATACGCAGTATTTT.

The V call is TRBV28, the J call TRBJ1-1; weak D call: TRBD1 (5 bases). CDR1 is MDHEN, CDR2 SYDVKM, per germline. V lost 1 base and J lost 0, with 21 bases in between. The CDR3 runs to 19 residues. Here the CDR3 DNA reads TGTGCCAGCAGTTTATTCTATACCGGACACACAGGACTGAACACTGAAGCTTTCTTT. Amino acid sequence: CASSLFYTGHTGLNTEAFF. Supplemented by reference TRBV28 and TRBJ1-1, the full variable domain reads DVKVTQSSRYLVKRTGEKVFLECVQDMDHENMFWYRQDPGLGLRLIYFSYDVKMKEKGDIPEGYSVSREKKERFSLILESASTNQTSMYLCASSLFYTGHTGLNTEAFFGQGTRLTVV.

The V and J genes are TRBV9 and TRBJ2-5, with D perhaps TRBD2 (6 bases). The CDR3 has 15 residues. V lost 5 bases and J 7 bases, leaving 21 bases between the germline ends. Germline V gene lookup returns CDR1 SGDLS and CDR2 YYNGEE. The DNA of the CDR3 is TGTGCCAGCAGGCAGGGTTTTGGGGGGATGACGACCCAGTACTTC. This translates into CASRQGFGGMTTQYF.

The chain carries TRBV10-3 and TRBJ1-1; D is perhaps TRBD1 (6 bases). The CDR3 is 14 amino acids. Germline CDR1 ENHRY, CDR2 SYGVKD. Trimming pared 4 bases from V and 5 bases from J, leaving 14 bases between. CDR3 sequence (DNA): TGTGCCATCAGTGGGTTGGGCAGGGGAACTGAAGCTTTCTTT. It encodes CAISGLGRGTEAFF.

The V and J genes are TRBV7-7 and TRBJ2-1; 11 bases match TRBD1. The V gene end was trimmed by 5 bases and the J gene end by 8 bases; junction bases not matched to a gene: 8. This CDR3 is built from 15 residues. Per the germline V gene, CDR1 is SSHAT and CDR2 is FNYEAQ (reference sequence). CDR3 sequence: CASSPGQGVSHEQFF. Here the CDR3 DNA reads TGTGCCAGCAGCCCGGGACAGGGGGTATCACATGAGCAGTTCTTC.

This sequence joins TRBV19 and TRBJ1-1; 9 bases are shared with TRBD1. The CDR3 is 15 residues long. Germline V lookup: CDR1 LNHDA, CDR2 SQIVND (reference sequence). The trim removed 5 bases at V and 5 bases at J, leaving 9 bases unmatched. The CDR3 DNA reads as TGTGCCAGTAGTTGGGACAGGGTGTTGGGTACTGAAGCTTTCTTT. It is translated as CASSWDRVLGTEAFF.

The rearrangement uses TRBV27 and TRBJ2-5; the match to TRBD1 covers 8 bases. The CDR3 has 15 residues. J gave up 6 bases and V 3 bases, and 9 bases lay outside the gene matches. Germline CDR1 MNHEY, CDR2 SMNVEV (reference sequence). Here the CDR3 reads CASSFTWDRRQTQYF. The CDR3 bases are TGTGCCAGCAGTTTCACCTGGGACAGGAGACAGACCCAGTACTTC.

The chain employs TRBV15 and TRBJ2-1; TRBD1 aligns across 7 bases. This CDR3 region has 13 residues. Germline trimming cut 1 base from V and 9 bases from J; bases unmatched to any gene: 3. Germline assignment: CDR1 LNHNV and CDR2 YYDKDF (reference sequence). In DNA form, the CDR3 reads TGTGCCACCAGCAGAGGGGACAGTTCTGAGCAGTTCTTC. It translates to CATSRGDSSEQFF.

This chain's CDR3 is CASSLSKQGGDEQYF. The CDR3 region has the DNA TGTGCCAGCTCACTTTCCAAGCAAGGGGGCGACGAGCAGTACTTC. V and J are TRBV18 and TRBJ2-7, with TRBD1 identical over 7 bases. Trimming cost V 4 bases and J 5 bases; bases outside gene matches: 11. The CDR3 covers 15 residues. CDR1 and CDR2 from the germline V gene are KGHSH and LQKENI.

The CDR3 sequence is CASSSPGTDTQYF. The CDR3 nucleotides read TGTGCCAGCAGTTCGCCGGGAACAGATACGCAGTATTTT. The chain couples TRBV28 to TRBJ2-3, with D maybe TRBD2 (5 bases). Trimming removed 4 bases at V and 3 bases at J, with 8 bases between. This CDR3 contains 13 residues. CDR1 is MDHEN, CDR2 SYDVKM, per germline.

V and J are TRBV13 and TRBJ1-1, with 8 bases that match TRBD1. CDR1 is PRHDT, CDR2 FYEKMQ, per germline (reference sequence). The ends lost 2 bases at V and 2 bases at J; junction bases unmatched: 7. The length of the CDR3 is 16 residues. Here the CDR3 DNA reads TGTGCCAGCAGCTTAATCCTGGGACAGGCTAACACTGAAGCTTTCTTT. It codes for CASSLILGQANTEAFF. The variable domain in full, completed from reference TRBV13 and TRBJ1-1, reads AAGVIQSPRHLIKEKRETATLKCYPIPRHDTVYWYQQGPGQDPQFLISFYEKMQSDKGSIPDRFSAQQFSDYHSELNMSSLELGDSALYFCASSLILGQANTEAFFGQGTRLTVV.

J is TRBJ2-1 and V is TRBV6-6, with 8 bases aligning to TRBD2. The CDR3 spans 14 residues. Germline V gene data show CDR1 as MNHNY and CDR2 as SVGAGI (reference sequence). J was trimmed by 9 bases and V by 4 bases; bases with no gene match: 8. The CDR3 nucleotides are TGTGCCAGCAGTTTCCGGGAGGGCCACAGTGAGCAGTTCTTC. This translates into CASSFREGHSEQFF.

This clone was counted a few times. This rearrangement joins TRBV29-1 to TRBJ1-1, with D tentatively TRBD1 (6 bases). V dropped 4 bases and J dropped 6 bases, with 21 bases sitting between them. CDR1 and CDR2 from the germline V gene are SQVTM and ANQGSEA. CDR3 length: 15 amino acids. This chain's CDR3 is CSVAGGALESAEAFF. CDR3 DNA sequence: TGCAGCGTTGCTGGGGGCGCGTTAGAATCCGCTGAAGCTTTCTTT.

The chain links TRBV10-2 to TRBJ2-7, with TRBD2 matching 7 bases. Germline V lookup: CDR1 WSHSY, CDR2 SAAADI. The CDR3 has 14 residues. V shed 0 bases and J 3 bases; nucleotides not matched to a gene: 2. The CDR3 nucleotides are TGCGCCAGCAGTGAGTCGGGGGAGGGCTACGAGCAGTACTTC. It yields the protein CASSESGEGYEQYF.